Shown below are 22 T cell receptor beta chains from a single sample sequenced in a study of blood T cell repertoires in COVID-19. Generated by immunoSEQ multiplex PCR, the TCRdb table keeps only in-frame clones and is missing some. The table has approximately 220,000 clones, over 80% seen once; the top ten hold approximately 6.8%. The sequenced sample consisted of PBMCs or T cells enriched from blood (not recorded which). Source of these receptors: a woman between 40 and 55 years old who had recovered from COVID-19.

V and J are TRBV10-2 and TRBJ2-7; D is uncertain. The germline V gene encodes CDR1 WSHSY and CDR2 SAAADI. V was pared by 0 bases and J by 0 bases, with 6 bases between. The CDR3 has 14 amino acids. DNA of the CDR3: TGCGCCAGCAGTGAGTCGCACAGCTCCTACGAGCAGTACGTC. This translates into CASSESHSSYEQYV.

This chain connects TRBV19 to TRBJ1-2; D is unresolved. Trimming cost V 4 bases and J 4 bases, with 7 bases left between them. Germline V lookup: CDR1 LNHDA, CDR2 SQIVND (reference sequence). This CDR3 is 12 amino acids long. The CDR3 spells CASSTDTYGYTF. DNA of the CDR3: TGTGCCAGTAGTACCGACACCTATGGCTACACCTTC.

Only a few counts were recorded for this clone. The chain combines TRBV18 with TRBJ1-4, with D unclear. Between the trimmed V and J ends, which lost 5 bases and 7 bases, there was a span of 11 bases. Looked up from germline, CDR1 is KGHSH and CDR2 is LQKENI. The CDR3 loop spans 13 amino acids. CDR3 loop: CASSANRGEKLFF. The CDR3, as DNA: TGTGCCAGCTCAGCGAATCGGGGTGAAAAACTGTTTTTT.

This clone was seen just once. The chain employs TRBV6-5 and TRBJ2-1, with D perhaps matching TRBD2 (5 bases). The CDR3 length is 13 residues. Germline CDR1 MNHEY, CDR2 SVGAGI. The V end was cut by 7 bases, the J end by 4 bases, with 11 bases between. The DNA for the CDR3 is TGTGCCAGCAAGATTAGCGTATACAATGAGCAGTTCTTC. The encoded protein is CASKISVYNEQFF.

The rearrangement joins TRBV29-1 to TRBJ1-2; 7 positions match TRBD1. Germline-derived CDR1 and CDR2 are SQVTM and ANQGSEA. J lost 4 bases, V lost 4 bases, and 3 bases had no gene match. This CDR3 is 12 amino acids long. The CDR3 bases are TGCAGCGTTGGACAGGGCCCCTATGGCTACACCTTC. Its protein is CSVGQGPYGYTF.

This sequence joins TRBV11-2 and TRBJ1-3, with no clear D. The CDR3 has 15 residues. Trimming stripped 1 base from V and 0 bases from J, with 7 bases between. Germline lookup yields CDR1 SGHAT and CDR2 FQNNGV. The CDR3 reads CASSLGYGSGNTIYF. Here the CDR3 DNA reads TGTGCCAGCAGCTTAGGATACGGCTCTGGAAACACCATATATTTT.

The chain joins TRBV6-2 or TRBV6-3 to TRBJ2-7, with D perhaps TRBD2 (5 bases). V lost 4 bases to trimming and J lost 4 bases, with 11 bases between them. CDR3 length equals 13 residues. Per the germline V gene, CDR1 is MNHEY and CDR2 is SVGEGT. CDR3: CASSSLSGYEQYV. The DNA for the CDR3 is TGTGCCAGCAGTTCCCTCTCGGGGTACGAGCAGTACGTC.

This rearrangement joins TRBV15 to TRBJ1-2; tentatively, D is TRBD1 (5 bases). V lost 0 bases and J 8 bases, leaving 10 bases between the germline ends. This CDR3 is built from 13 residues. The germline V gene has CDR1 LNHNV and CDR2 YYDKDF (reference sequence). The chain's CDR3 is CATSRDRARGYTF. CDR3 DNA sequence: TGTGCCACCAGCAGAGACAGGGCGAGGGGCTACACCTTC.

J is TRBJ2-7 and V is TRBV27, with 9 positions matching TRBD2. CDR3 size: 13 residues. The V gene end was trimmed by 6 bases and the J gene end by 6 bases; junction bases not matched to a gene: 6. The germline CDR1 and CDR2 sequences are MNHEY and SMNVEV (reference sequence). The CDR3 spells CASRIAGATEQYF. The CDR3 DNA sequence: TGTGCCAGCAGGATAGCGGGAGCTACCGAGCAGTACTTC.

The chain has TRBV23-1 and TRBJ2-7; maybe TRBD1 (5 bases). TRBV23-1 is an ORF, with its function uncertain. The CDR3 has 11 amino acids. The CDR3 loop is CVLGQTYEQYF. CDR3 DNA sequence: TGCGTTCTGGGGCAGACCTACGAGCAGTACTTC.

The J gene is TRBJ2-3, the V gene TRBV19; 7 nucleotides match TRBD2. This CDR3 is built from 15 residues. Looked up from germline, CDR1 is LNHDA and CDR2 is SQIVND (reference sequence). Losses at the gene ends were 6 bases for V and 7 bases for J; bases not matched to a gene: 13. The CDR3 region has the DNA TGTGCCAGTAGCCTTCGGGCGGGAGTAGAGTATACGCAGTATTTT. The encoded protein is CASSLRAGVEYTQYF.

This chain connects TRBV11-2 to TRBJ1-2, with 8 bases aligning to TRBD1. The CDR3 runs 14 residues. Germline V gene data show CDR1 as SGHAT and CDR2 as FQNNGV. V trimming: 2 bases; J trimming: 4 bases; junction bases outside the gene matches: 3. In DNA, the CDR3 is TGTGCCAGCAGCTTAACGGACAGGGCCTATGGCTACACCTTC. It translates to CASSLTDRAYGYTF.

The genes are TRBV3-1 (or the pseudogene TRBV3-2) and TRBJ2-5, with TRBD2 matching over 7 bases. This CDR3 is 15 amino acids long. In germline, CDR1 is LGHDT, CDR2 YNNKEL (reference sequence). The V gene end was trimmed by 1 base and the J gene end by 5 bases; junction bases not matched to a gene: 7. The CDR3 bases are TGTGCCAGCAGCCAAGTGACTCTCGGGGGGGAGACCCAGTACTTC. This sequence encodes CASSQVTLGGETQYF.

The CDR3 bases are TGTGCCACCAGTGATCCGAGCGCTAACTATGGCTACACCTTC. Its protein product is CATSDPSANYGYTF. The chain uses TRBV24-1 and TRBJ1-2; D is ambiguous. Germline V lookup: CDR1 KGHDR, CDR2 SFDVKD. The CDR3 runs 14 residues. The V end lost 3 bases, the J end lost 0 bases, and 7 bases lay between the germline ends.

The rearrangement links TRBV11-2 to TRBJ1-1; 7 nucleotides line up with TRBD1. This CDR3 comprises 15 residues. V lost 4 bases to trimming and J lost 4 bases; unmatched junction nucleotides: 9. Per the germline V gene, CDR1 is SGHAT and CDR2 is FQNNGV. In nucleotides, the CDR3 is TGTGCCAGCAGCTGGACAGGCGCTTTGAGCACTGAAGCTTTCTTT. It translates to CASSWTGALSTEAFF. The whole variable domain, filled in from reference TRBV11-2 and TRBJ1-1, reads EAGVAQSPRYKIIEKRQSVAFWCNPISGHATLYWYQQILGQGPKLLIQFQNNGVVDDSQLPKDRFSAERLKGVDSTLKIQPAKLEDSAVYLCASSWTGALSTEAFFGQGTRLTVV.

This chain joins TRBV19 and TRBJ1-2; 11 nucleotides agree with TRBD1. Germline V gene sequence: CDR1 LNHDA, CDR2 SQIVND (reference sequence). With V trimmed by 3 bases and J by 7 bases, 13 bases remained unmatched. The CDR3 spans 17 residues. Written as DNA, the CDR3 is TGTGCCAGTAGTATGAGGACAGGGGGCATCCGGCCTTCTGGCTACACCTTC. It specifies CASSMRTGGIRPSGYTF.

V usage is TRBV27 and J usage is TRBJ2-3, with a weak D call TRBD2 (6 bases). Germline CDR1 and CDR2: MNHEY and SMNVEV (reference sequence). The CDR3 is made up of 16 amino acids. Trimming stripped 10 bases from V and 7 bases from J, with 27 bases between. This CDR3 reads CATSRERLPSRYTQYF. The CDR3, as DNA: TGTGCCACTTCCCGGGAGCGGCTGCCGTCGAGGTATACGCAGTATTTT.

The V gene is TRBV27, the J gene TRBJ2-3; D possibly corresponds to TRBD1 (6 bases). Germline V CDR1 and CDR2: MNHEY, SMNVEV (reference sequence). The CDR3 length is 15 residues. The germline V and J ends were trimmed by 6 bases and 0 bases, with 13 bases remaining between them. In DNA, the CDR3 is TGTGCCAGCAGATACCGGGACATTAGCACAGATACGCAGTATTTT. Protein: CASRYRDISTDTQYF.

V is TRBV20-1 and J is TRBJ2-3; TRBD2 agrees at 7 bases. Germline lookup yields CDR1 DFQATT and CDR2 SNEGSKA (reference sequence). Trimming at V came to 6 bases and at J to 8 bases, leaving 8 bases not matched to a gene. The CDR3 extends over 12 amino acids. The CDR3 here is CSASRGEGTQYF. The CDR3 DNA reads as TGCAGTGCCAGTCGGGGGGAGGGTACGCAGTATTTT.

The V and J genes are TRBV4-1 and TRBJ1-2, with 9 bases aligning to TRBD1. The J segment lost 3 bases and the V segment lost 3 bases, leaving 8 bases of the junction unmatched. The CDR3 runs 16 residues. The germline V gene has CDR1 MGHRA and CDR2 YSYEKL. The CDR3 region is CASSQPLTGGDYGYTF. DNA of the CDR3: TGCGCCAGCAGCCAGCCTTTGACAGGGGGAGACTATGGCTACACCTTC.

This chain links TRBV30 with TRBJ2-5, with 7 bases matching TRBD1. Germline assignment: CDR1 GTSNPN and CDR2 SVGIG (reference sequence). This CDR3 comprises 14 residues. V shed 2 bases, J shed 0 bases, and the junction held 3 bases outside the gene matches. The CDR3: CAWSIQGNQETQYF. The CDR3 coding sequence is TGTGCCTGGAGTATACAGGGGAACCAAGAGACCCAGTACTTC.

This clone was observed once. This chain connects TRBV7-3 to TRBJ2-2, with TRBD2 identical over 11 bases. The junction had 3 bases not matched to a gene; V was cut back by 1 base and J by 5 bases. Per germline, CDR1 SGHTA and CDR2 FQGTGA. This CDR3 is 16 amino acids long. The DNA of the CDR3 is TGTGCCAGCAGCTTAATGTGGACTAGCGGGACCGGGGAGCTGTTTTTT. Encoded protein: CASSLMWTSGTGELFF.